This T cell receptor (beta chain) appears in the sequencing data of a study of early T cells in non-severe SARS-CoV-2 infection (dated by TCRdb to about 2021). Notes on the research overall: Because TCR sequencing relied on bulk RNA taken from unsorted whole blood, pairing of alpha and beta chains was not possible. Beyond this particular receptor, the publication reports: VDJdb matching was skewed toward anti-spike CD8 responses and likely underestimated virus-specific expansions, missing private and CD4 specificities.

This clonotype was observed many times. Its antigen target is currently unknown. Base qualities are not provided; no much larger clone lies one nucleotide away. Library preparation used 5' RACE. Instrument used: NextSeq 500. To correct for sequencing error and PCR bias, the TCR library protocol tagged individual cDNA molecules with unique molecular identifiers. Both TCR alpha and beta chains were sequenced, and tight co-correlation was observed between alpha and beta sequence abundances in each sample. Concerning the study's data processing: V gene, J gene and CDR3 annotation of TCR sequences was performed with Decombinator V4. TCRs were defined as expanded if a significant change between any two time points was detected under a Poisson model with p below 0.0001. Abundances of TCRs were expressed as counts per million after normalisation to the total number of TCRs sequenced in each sample. TRAV1-2 paired with TRAJ12, TRAJ20 or TRAJ33 defined MAIT TCRs, while TRAV10 paired with TRAJ18 defined iNKT TCRs. VDJdb, accessed on 1 November 2021, was searched for TCRs annotated for CMV, EBV and SARS-CoV-2, and TCRs annotated for more than one antigen were excluded. The raw public data were reprocessed by TCRdb itself: fastp quality trimming at Q25, MiXCR clonotype calling, in-frame beta chains only. Rows merge per CDR3 protein into single entries with the most common DNA and genes. Clone size and V and J calls follow TCRdb, not the original study. Here the sample has under 85,000 distinct CDR3 sequences; approximately 13% occur a single time. Jointly, the top ten make up 4.5% to 5.5% of the sample.

CDR1 and CDR2, per the germline V gene, are SNHLY and FYNNEI. Germline trimming amounts to 6 bases on V and 2 bases on J, with 5 as the count of junction bases outside the gene matches. The CDR3 runs 14 residues from the cysteine to the phenylalanine. Only the CDR3 region is kept as DNA, spanning 42 bases read in frame from base 1. The study was a case-control design nested within a healthcare worker cohort in London, UK, with weekly nasopharyngeal swab PCR tests and blood sampling. Healthcare workers were enrolled in the week of the UK lockdown, from 23 to 31 March 2020, and were followed every week for up to roughly 15 weeks.

The chain is made from TRBV2 and TRBJ2-7, with 9 bases aligning to TRBD1. This TCR was recovered from an adult who was a healthcare worker with PCR-confirmed SARS-CoV-2 infection or an uninfected control (not recorded which). Material: whole blood. The DNA reads as follows: TGTGCCAGCAGCCAGGACAGGGGACCCTACGAGCAGTACTTC. This gives the protein CASSQDRGPYEQYF.